The 32 T cell receptor beta chains presented below share a single source sample, sequenced in a study of CD8 T cells in ankylosing spondylitis. Study-wide points: Made up of about eight highly homologous variants, a TCR beta motif appeared characteristic of ankylosing spondylitis blood.

MiXCR was run by TCRdb on the 5' RACE reads, yielding one entry per CDR3 protein. The table records some 840,000 distinct CDR3 sequences, 12% of them present only once. These receptors lack a known antigen. Sequencing was carried out using blood, either unsorted or a sorted T cell fraction (not recorded which). These receptors originate from a male donor with ankylosing spondylitis.

The chain has TRBV23-1 and TRBJ2-1; 9 nucleotides line up with TRBD2. TRBV23-1 is known as an ORF, though its function is uncertain. The ends lost 3 bases at V and 3 bases at J; junction bases unmatched: 6. This CDR3 contains 16 residues. This chain's CDR3 is CASSQTGTSSYNEQFF. The CDR3 DNA follows: TGCGCCAGCAGTCAGACCGGGACTAGCAGCTACAATGAGCAGTTCTTC.

J is TRBJ2-7 and V is TRBV20-1, with D perhaps TRBD1 or TRBD2 (6 bases each). Per germline, CDR1 DFQATT and CDR2 SNEGSKA (reference sequence). The CDR3 is made up of 12 amino acids. This chain's CDR3 is CSAEQGGYEQYF. The CDR3 DNA reads TGCAGCGCGGAACAGGGAGGCTACGAGCAGTACTTC.

This clonotype showed up just once. The rearrangement links TRBV6-2 or TRBV6-3 to TRBJ2-1; TRBD1 or TRBD2 may be the D gene (6 bases each). Germline CDR1 is MNHEY and CDR2 is SVGEGT. Trimming cost V 5 bases and J 12 bases, with 17 bases left between them. The CDR3 extends over 13 amino acids. The CDR3 here is CASSGGHGTAQFF. As DNA, the CDR3 is TGTGCCAGCAGTGGGGGGCACGGCACGGCGCAGTTCTTC.

This clonotype has at least ten counts. This chain links TRBV20-1 with TRBJ1-1; D unclear. This CDR3 is 12 amino acids long. Germline CDR1 is DFQATT and CDR2 is SNEGSKA (reference sequence). Trimming took 4 bases from V and 1 from J, leaving 7 bases between them. CDR3: CSATTRNTEAFF. The CDR3 nucleotides read TGCAGTGCTACAACAAGGAACACTGAAGCTTTCTTT.

This clonotype showed up just a few times. The chain has TRBV5-4 and TRBJ2-3, with D maybe TRBD1 (6 bases). The CDR3 consists of 16 residues. Between the trimmed V and J ends, which lost 4 bases and 4 bases, there was a span of 19 bases. The germline gives CDR1 SGHNT, CDR2 YYREEE (reference sequence). The CDR3 protein is CASSRVGAPGPDTQYF. CDR3 coding DNA: TGTGCCAGCAGCCGCGTGGGGGCCCCAGGCCCAGATACGCAGTATTTT.

This chain uses TRBV4-2 with TRBJ2-7, with a possible D match to TRBD1 (5 bases). V was pared by 2 bases and J by 4 bases, with 9 bases between. Germline lookup yields CDR1 LGHNA and CDR2 YNFKEQ. The CDR3 totals 13 residues. The DNA for the CDR3 is TGTGCCAGCAGCCAAAACCAGGGTTACGAGCAGTACTTC. Protein product: CASSQNQGYEQYF.

This clonotype was counted between two and nine times. This chain uses TRBV5-1 with TRBJ1-2; perhaps TRBD1 as D (6 bases). V dropped 5 bases and J dropped 8 bases, with 22 bases sitting between them. From germline, CDR1 is SGHRS and CDR2 YFSETQ. This CDR3 has 15 amino acids. The CDR3 coding sequence is TGCGCCAGCAGTTCTTCCGGGACAACTGGTATCGGCTACACCTTC. Translating gives CASSSSGTTGIGYTF. The whole variable domain, remainder taken from reference TRBV5-1 and TRBJ1-2, is KAGVTQTPRYLIKTRGQQVTLSCSPISGHRSVSWYQQTPGQGLQFLFEYFSETQRNKGNFPGRFSGRQFSNSRSEMNVSTLELGDSALYLCASSSSGTTGIGYTFGSGTRLTVV.

This clonotype was detected ten times or more. The chain is built from TRBV5-1 and TRBJ1-4; no clear D. The CDR3 is 15 residues long. V was clipped by 0 bases and J by 3 bases, with 9 bases between them. Germline V lookup: CDR1 SGHRS, CDR2 YFSETQ. DNA for the CDR3: TGCGCCAGCAGCTTGGAATCAGGAGCTAATGAAAAACTGTTTTTT. Its translation: CASSLESGANEKLFF.

This clonotype was seen only a few times. This rearrangement joins TRBV6-1 to TRBJ2-3; the D gene is possibly TRBD2 (6 bases). The V and J ends lost 6 bases and 4 bases respectively, with 11 bases between them. CDR1 MNHNS and CDR2 SASEGT come from the germline V gene. The CDR3 totals 13 residues. The CDR3 spells CASRSPGADTQYF. The DNA for the CDR3 is TGTGCCAGCAGATCCCCGGGGGCAGATACGCAGTATTTT.

This chain links TRBV20-1 with TRBJ1-1, with TRBD1 matching over 8 bases. Germline-derived CDR1 and CDR2 are DFQATT and SNEGSKA (reference sequence). The CDR3 contains 12 residues. The J segment lost 8 bases and the V segment lost 6 bases, leaving 8 bases of the junction unmatched. The DNA of the CDR3 is TGCAGTGCCCAAGAGGGGGACAGGGAAGCTTTCTTT. It yields the protein CSAQEGDREAFF.

This clonotype turned up a few times. The chain employs TRBV6-1 and TRBJ1-2; TRBD1 matches at 7 bases. CDR1 is MNHNS, CDR2 SASEGT, per germline. The CDR3 spans 14 residues. After removal of 1 base from V and 6 bases from J, the junction contained 5 bases not matched to a gene. CDR3 region: CASSEVGRGNGYTF. The CDR3 bases are TGTGCCAGCAGTGAAGTTGGCAGGGGGAATGGCTACACCTTC.

J is TRBJ2-7 and V is TRBV9; D is possibly TRBD1 or TRBD2 (5 bases each). Germline CDR1 and CDR2: SGDLS and YYNGEE. The CDR3 has 15 residues. The V gene lost 4 bases and the J gene lost 2 bases, with 16 bases spanning the gap. The CDR3 loop reads CASSNRDGLTYEQYF. As DNA, the CDR3 is TGTGCCAGCAGCAACCGGGACGGTCTTACCTACGAGCAGTACTTC.

The chain links TRBV4-1 to TRBJ2-5; 13 bases agree with TRBD2. V was clipped by 1 base and J by 5 bases; unmatched bases: 10. This CDR3 region has 18 residues. Germline CDR1 reads MGHRA; CDR2 reads YSYEKL. The CDR3 is CASSQAEGLAGAGETQYF. In DNA form, the CDR3 reads TGCGCCAGCAGCCAAGCCGAAGGACTAGCGGGGGCGGGTGAGACCCAGTACTTC.

This clonotype was seen a handful of times. The chain uses TRBV29-1 and TRBJ1-4; D is possibly TRBD1 (6 bases). This CDR3 has 12 residues. The V and J ends lost 6 bases and 4 bases respectively, with 9 bases between them. The germline V gene encodes CDR1 SQVTM and CDR2 ANQGSEA. The CDR3 spells CSVTGLNEKLFF. In nucleotides, the CDR3 is TGCAGCGTGACAGGACTTAATGAAAAACTGTTTTTT.

The rearrangement links TRBV20-1 to TRBJ2-6, with D unresolved. Between the trimmed V and J ends, which lost 0 bases and 3 bases, there was a span of 9 bases. CDR1 and CDR2 (germline): DFQATT, SNEGSKA (reference sequence). CDR3 length: 15 residues. CDR3 amino acids: CSARDLGSGANVLTF. CDR3 bases: TGCAGTGCTAGAGATTTAGGAAGTGGGGCCAACGTCCTGACTTTC.

This clonotype came up a few times. The chain employs TRBV3-1 and TRBJ1-2; possible D gene TRBD1, 6 bases. This CDR3 is 14 amino acids long. The V gene lost 6 bases and the J gene lost 3 bases, with 14 bases spanning the gap. Germline V gene sequence: CDR1 LGHDT, CDR2 YNNKEL (reference sequence). DNA for the CDR3: TGTGCCAGCAGGCCTACAGGGCTCGACTATGGCTACACCTTC. It specifies CASRPTGLDYGYTF.

The chain uses TRBV12-3 or TRBV12-4 and TRBJ2-7; D call uncertain. V was clipped by 3 bases and J by 7 bases, with 16 bases between them. The length of the CDR3 is 14 residues. The CDR3, as DNA: TGTGCCAGCAGTTTCATCATTCAGACCGGGGAGCAGTACTTC. The encoded protein is CASSFIIQTGEQYF.

This clonotype was counted many times. CDR3 sequence: CASSLVRGDQPQHF. CDR3 DNA: TGTGCCAGCAGCTTAGTAAGGGGTGATCAGCCCCAGCATTTT. This sequence joins TRBV7-2 and TRBJ1-5, with D possibly matching TRBD1 (5 bases). V was cut by 1 base and J by 5 bases, with 9 bases left in between. Germline V lookup: CDR1 SGHTA, CDR2 FQGNSA. There are 14 residues in the CDR3.

In its sample, this clonotype was seen a few times. The V gene is TRBV20-1, the J gene TRBJ2-5, with 9 bases that match TRBD2. Looked up from germline, CDR1 is DFQATT and CDR2 is SNEGSKA (reference sequence). This CDR3 is 14 amino acids long. V shed 6 bases and J 4 bases; nucleotides not matched to a gene: 9. CDR3 in DNA: TGCAGTGCCGCCCCTAGCGGGGTGGGAGAGACCCAGTACTTC. This codes for CSAAPSGVGETQYF.

This clonotype has a handful of counts. V usage is TRBV6-1 and J usage is TRBJ1-2; 7 positions agree with TRBD1. CDR1 is MNHNS, CDR2 SASEGT, per germline. After removal of 2 bases from V and 4 bases from J, the junction contained 7 bases not matched to a gene. There are 15 residues in the CDR3. CDR3 nucleotides: TGTGCCAGCAGTGAACTTCCGGACAGGTCCTATGGCTACACCTTC. It yields the protein CASSELPDRSYGYTF.

This clonotype was seen a handful of times. This rearrangement joins TRBV18 to TRBJ2-1; the match to TRBD1 covers 9 bases. Per germline, CDR1 KGHSH and CDR2 LQKENI. The CDR3 spans 15 residues. J lost 4 bases, V lost 5 bases, and 6 bases had no gene match. The CDR3 loop reads CASSGPDRGYNEQFF. For the CDR3, the DNA is TGTGCCAGCTCAGGTCCGGACAGGGGTTACAATGAGCAGTTCTTC.

This chain links TRBV9 with TRBJ2-1; perhaps TRBD1 as D (5 bases). Germline V gives CDR1 SGDLS, CDR2 YYNGEE. The length of the CDR3 is 15 residues. V lost 0 bases and J 5 bases, leaving 12 bases between the germline ends. The chain's CDR3 is CASSVVTGANNEQFF. The DNA for the CDR3 is TGTGCCAGCAGCGTAGTAACAGGCGCTAACAATGAGCAGTTCTTC.

This clonotype was seen ten or more times. V and J are TRBV4-3 and TRBJ2-5, with a possible D match to TRBD2 (5 bases). Germline V gives CDR1 LGHNA, CDR2 YSLEER. The CDR3 spans 15 residues. V was shortened by 1 base and J by 0 bases, with 9 bases between the two germline ends. Here the CDR3 DNA reads TGCGCCAGCAGCCAAGGTCCGGGGTACCAAGAGACCCAGTACTTC. Protein product: CASSQGPGYQETQYF.

The chain joins TRBV7-9 to TRBJ1-2; 7 bases map to TRBD1. The CDR3 has 17 residues. V gave up 4 bases and J gave up 4 bases; unmatched junction bases: 15. CDR1 is SEHNR, CDR2 FQNEAQ, per germline (reference sequence). Here the CDR3 DNA reads TGTGCCAGCAGCTCGCAATCGGACAGGAGGCATGGCTATGGCTACACCTTC. Amino acids: CASSSQSDRRHGYGYTF.

The chain has TRBV20-1 and TRBJ2-1; 13 bases match TRBD2. J was trimmed by 9 bases and V by 5 bases; bases with no gene match: 4. This CDR3 region has 13 residues. CDR1 DFQATT and CDR2 SNEGSKA come from the germline V gene (reference sequence). The chain's CDR3 is CSAGGLAGSEQFF. CDR3 DNA sequence: TGCAGTGCTGGGGGACTAGCGGGAAGTGAGCAGTTCTTC.

Turning to this clonotype: Since the CDR3 does not end with the conserved phenylalanine or tryptophan, this likely comes from a read error. The V gene is TRBV6-2 or TRBV6-3, the J gene TRBJ2-5; no clear D gene. The CDR3 covers 11 residues. Trimming took 7 bases from V and 7 from J, leaving 10 bases between them. CDR1 is MNHEY, CDR2 SVGEGT, per germline. Here the CDR3 reads CASTSRGTQYS. The CDR3, as DNA: TGTGCCAGCACGTCGAGAGGGACCCAGTACTCC.

This clonotype was picked up a small number of times. The chain is built from TRBV20-1 and TRBJ2-3, with 10 bases identical to TRBD2. This CDR3 has 16 residues. V lost 2 bases and J lost 3; bases outside the gene matches: 8. Germline V gene data show CDR1 as DFQATT and CDR2 as SNEGSKA (reference sequence). CDR3 residues: CSARILAGEGTDTQYF. The CDR3 DNA is TGCAGTGCTAGAATTCTAGCGGGAGAAGGGACAGATACGCAGTATTTT.

The rearrangement uses TRBV4-3 and TRBJ1-1; TRBD1 is a possible D gene (6 bases). Trimming took off 2 bases at V and 0 bases at J, with 10 bases between the two ends. The CDR3 totals 15 residues. Germline CDR1 is LGHNA and CDR2 is YSLEER. In DNA, the CDR3 is TGCGCCAGCAGCCAATCATGGACAGTGAACACTGAAGCTTTCTTT. Encoded protein: CASSQSWTVNTEAFF.

There are a few counts of this clonotype. The chain uses TRBV29-1 and TRBJ2-7; D gene unclear. CDR1 is SQVTM and CDR2 is ANQGSEA in the germline V gene. The CDR3 spans 11 residues. Trimming cost V 5 bases and J 4 bases, with 9 bases left between them. In DNA, the CDR3 is TGCAGCGTTTCTGATAATTACGAGCAGTACTTC. This gives the protein CSVSDNYEQYF.

V gene TRBV7-9 combines with J gene TRBJ1-6; D is ambiguous. The CDR3 is 12 residues long. V gave up 4 bases and J gave up 9 bases, with 7 bases separating them. The V gene's germline CDR1 is SEHNR and CDR2 FQNEAQ (reference sequence). The CDR3 nucleotides are TGTGCCAGCAGCTCCGCTTCTTCACCCCTCCACTTT. It is translated as CASSSASSPLHF.

This clonotype turned up a few times. This chain links TRBV7-2 with TRBJ2-7; D call uncertain. The CDR3 runs 13 residues. The ends were cut back, 5 bases at V and 7 bases at J, with 15 bases in the middle. From germline, CDR1 is SGHTA and CDR2 FQGNSA. CDR3 DNA: TGTGCCAGCAGCACCCAGCTGCTCCGGGAGCAGTACTTC. Amino acid sequence: CASSTQLLREQYF.

This rearrangement joins TRBV11-1 to TRBJ1-5; 11 nucleotides line up with TRBD1. Germline loops: CDR1 SGHAT, CDR2 FQDESV (reference sequence). The CDR3 covers 18 residues. Unmatched junction bases numbered 12, after V lost 6 bases and J lost 2 bases. The CDR3 sequence is CASSPSWGTGGGNQPQHF. The CDR3 region has the DNA TGTGCCAGCAGTCCTAGCTGGGGGACAGGGGGTGGCAATCAGCCCCAGCATTTT.